Listed here are 26 T cell receptor beta chains from one sample, sequenced in a study of PD-1 blockade in classical Hodgkin lymphoma. Autologous stem cell transplantation was followed by relapse in every patient, and brentuximab vedotin exposure varied. Sequencing used immunoSEQ multiplex PCR; TCRdb keeps in-frame clones, though not all of them. The sample shows 20,000 to 25,000 clones, 70% to 80% of them seen only once. The sequencing here drew on peripheral blood mononuclear cells (PBMCs), taken at baseline. These receptors all come from a human donor with classical Hodgkin lymphoma.

The chain has TRBV11-2 and TRBJ2-3; D is uncertain. V dropped 1 base and J dropped 5 bases, with 7 bases sitting between them. Germline V lookup: CDR1 SGHAT, CDR2 FQNNGV. The CDR3 extends over 13 amino acids. CDR3 DNA: TGTGCCAGCAGCTTAGCCATGGGAGATACGCAGTATTTT. As protein: CASSLAMGDTQYF.

This sequence joins TRBV11-2 and TRBJ2-5; 14 bases are shared with TRBD2. Germline CDR1 reads SGHAT; CDR2 reads FQNNGV. The V and J ends lost 5 bases and 5 bases, in that order; junction bases with no gene match: 10. CDR3 length: 17 amino acids. CDR3 sequence: CASSPLTSGGAKETQYF. CDR3 nucleotides: TGTGCCAGCAGCCCCCTGACTAGCGGGGGGGCAAAGGAGACCCAGTACTTC. Supplemented by reference TRBV11-2 and TRBJ2-5, the full variable domain reads EAGVAQSPRYKIIEKRQSVAFWCNPISGHATLYWYQQILGQGPKLLIQFQNNGVVDDSQLPKDRFSAERLKGVDSTLKIQPAKLEDSAVYLCASSPLTSGGAKETQYFGPGTRLLVL.

This clone was counted once. The chain carries TRBV23-1 and TRBJ1-1; 9 nucleotides align to TRBD1. TRBV23-1 is treated as an ORF (open reading frame) with a function not yet certain. The CDR3 length is 16 residues. Germline trimming cut 0 bases from V and 3 bases from J; bases unmatched to any gene: 5. DNA for the CDR3: TGCGCCAGCAGTCAATCGACCGGGACAGGGTACACTGAAGCTTTCTTT. It yields the protein CASSQSTGTGYTEAFF.

By sample share, this clone is medium-sized. The rearrangement joins TRBV7-9 to TRBJ2-5; the D is unclear. Trimming shortened V by 3 bases and J by 3 bases, and 5 bases separated the two germline ends. Per the germline V gene, CDR1 is SEHNR and CDR2 is FQNEAQ (reference sequence). The CDR3 spans 12 residues. CDR3: CASSFSEETQYF. The CDR3 nucleotides read TGTGCCAGCAGCTTTTCTGAAGAGACCCAGTACTTC.

This chain links TRBV6-5 with TRBJ2-1, with D perhaps matching TRBD1 (6 bases). Germline lookup yields CDR1 MNHEY and CDR2 SVGAGI. The V end lost 4 bases, the J end lost 9 bases, and 16 bases lay between the germline ends. The CDR3 covers 14 residues. The CDR3 DNA reads as TGTGCCAGCAGTTCCACACAGGGCACGACTGAGCAGTTCTTC. It encodes CASSSTQGTTEQFF.

The V and J genes are TRBV9 and TRBJ1-1; D call uncertain. The germline V and J ends were trimmed by 3 bases and 3 bases, with 9 bases remaining between them. CDR3 size: 13 residues. Germline CDR1 is SGDLS and CDR2 is YYNGEE. CDR3 in DNA: TGTGCCAGCAGCGAGGAGGCGGACACTGAAGCTTTCTTT. Translated: CASSEEADTEAFF.

CDR3 in amino acids: CASSLGDMGSEAFF. CDR3 DNA: TGTGCCAGCAGCTTAGGGGATATGGGTTCTGAAGCTTTCTTT. V gene TRBV7-2 combines with J gene TRBJ1-1; D unresolved. CDR1 and CDR2 from the germline V gene are SGHTA and FQGNSA. The V gene lost 1 base and the J gene lost 6 bases, with 12 bases spanning the gap. This CDR3 region has 14 residues.

J is TRBJ2-5 and V is TRBV20-1; D is unclear. Germline-derived CDR1 and CDR2 are DFQATT and SNEGSKA (reference sequence). V dropped 7 bases and J dropped 5 bases, with 8 bases sitting between them. This CDR3 is 10 amino acids long. For the CDR3, the DNA is TGCAGTGTCGGATTGGAGACCCAGTACTTC. Its translation: CSVGLETQYF.

The rearrangement links TRBV6-1 to TRBJ2-7, with D maybe TRBD1 (5 bases). This CDR3 is 12 amino acids long. CDR1 is MNHNS and CDR2 is SASEGT in the germline V gene. V was clipped by 5 bases and J by 3 bases, with 8 bases between them. The CDR3 loop is CASSRTLYEQYF. In DNA, the CDR3 is TGTGCCAGCAGTAGGACACTCTACGAGCAGTACTTC.

V usage is TRBV5-5 and J usage is TRBJ2-7, with D tentatively TRBD1 (6 bases). Germline V lookup: CDR1 SGHKS, CDR2 YYEKEE (reference sequence). The CDR3 is made up of 14 amino acids. Trimming took 5 bases from V and 3 from J, leaving 15 bases between them. CDR3 in DNA: TGTGCCAGCAGTACACAACAGGGCAACTACGAGCAGTACTTC. This translates into CASSTQQGNYEQYF.

The chain is built from TRBV10-3 and TRBJ1-5, with D maybe TRBD1 (6 bases). Germline V lookup: CDR1 ENHRY, CDR2 SYGVKD. V was trimmed by 7 bases and J by 5 bases, leaving 12 bases between them. CDR3 length: 13 amino acids. The CDR3 loop reads CAITPGADQPQHF. CDR3 DNA sequence: TGTGCCATCACGCCAGGGGCCGATCAGCCCCAGCATTTT.

The rearrangement uses TRBV9 and TRBJ2-5; a possible D gene is TRBD1 (6 bases). The V and J ends lost 4 bases and 1 base respectively, with 17 bases between them. The CDR3 has 16 amino acids. Germline CDR1 SGDLS, CDR2 YYNGEE. The CDR3 sequence is CASSTWDTPFQETQYF. The CDR3 coding sequence is TGTGCCAGCAGCACCTGGGACACACCCTTCCAAGAGACCCAGTACTTC. Full variable domain (outside the CDR3, taken from reference TRBV9 and TRBJ2-5): DSGVTQTPKHLITATGQRVTLRCSPRSGDLSVYWYQQSLDQGLQFLIQYYNGEERAKGNILERFSAQQFPDLHSELNLSSLELGDSALYFCASSTWDTPFQETQYFGPGTRLLVL.

The chain carries TRBV18 and TRBJ2-2, with no clear D. This CDR3 region has 15 residues. CDR1 is KGHSH and CDR2 is LQKENI in the germline V gene. V shed 3 bases and J shed 7 bases, with 15 bases lying between them. The DNA for the CDR3 is TGTGCCAGCTCACCGGGTGCAACAGTCATCGGGGAGCTGTTTTTT. Its protein product is CASSPGATVIGELFF.

The chain carries TRBV15 and TRBJ1-1; D call uncertain. Trimming pared 5 bases from V and 0 bases from J, leaving 10 bases between. This CDR3 is 14 amino acids long. Germline CDR1 is LNHNV and CDR2 is YYDKDF (reference sequence). The CDR3 bases are TGTGCCACCAGCCCCCGACGGGTGAACACTGAAGCTTTCTTT. Translated, it gives CATSPRRVNTEAFF.

Turning to this clone: This may be a read error, as it is one base from a much larger clone. CDR3 protein: CASSLLPNQPQHF. DNA of the CDR3: TGCGCCAGCAGCTTGTTGCCTAATCAGCCCCAGCATTTT. V usage is TRBV5-1 and J usage is TRBJ1-5, with unresolved D. The CDR3 is made up of 13 amino acids. From germline, CDR1 is SGHRS and CDR2 YFSETQ. The V end was cut by 1 base, the J end by 4 bases, with 6 bases between.

The rearrangement uses TRBV6-1 and TRBJ2-7; D remains ambiguous. V was pared by 3 bases and J by 0 bases, with 15 bases between. Germline V gene sequence: CDR1 MNHNS, CDR2 SASEGT. The CDR3 extends over 16 amino acids. The CDR3 region is CASSEAIVMSSYEQYF. In DNA, the CDR3 is TGTGCCAGCAGTGAGGCGATCGTTATGAGCTCCTACGAGCAGTACTTC.

The chain recombines TRBV5-4 with TRBJ1-2, with 8 nucleotides matching TRBD1. V lost 4 bases, J lost 5 bases, and 4 bases stayed unmatched. CDR3 length: 13 amino acids. The germline V gene has CDR1 SGHNT and CDR2 YYREEE (reference sequence). CDR3: CASSRQGKYGYTF. The CDR3 DNA is TGTGCCAGCAGCCGACAGGGGAAGTATGGCTACACCTTC.

The chain employs TRBV19 and TRBJ2-6; maybe TRBD1 (5 bases). V was pared by 3 bases and J by 0 bases, with 9 bases between. The germline V gene encodes CDR1 LNHDA and CDR2 SQIVND (reference sequence). The CDR3 sequence is 16 residues long. CDR3: CASSMQGISGANVLTF. In DNA form, the CDR3 reads TGTGCCAGTAGTATGCAGGGTATCTCTGGGGCCAACGTCCTGACTTTC.

The rearrangement uses TRBV6-1 and TRBJ2-3; a possible D gene is TRBD1 (7 bases). CDR1 and CDR2 from the germline V gene are MNHNS and SASEGT. The CDR3 consists of 13 residues. Trimming took 0 bases from V and 11 from J, leaving 12 bases between them. The CDR3 coding sequence is TGTGCCAGCAGTGAAGCGCGGGACAGCCTGCAGTATTTT. It translates to CASSEARDSLQYF.

This clone was recorded a few times. The rearrangement links TRBV7-8 to TRBJ2-7; 10 nucleotides match TRBD2. V dropped 4 bases and J dropped 1; count of bases not matched to a gene: 4. The CDR3 is 15 amino acids. Germline loops: CDR1 SGHVS, CDR2 FQNEAQ. As DNA, the CDR3 is TGTGCCAGCAGCTCCAGCGGGAGGGCATCCTACGAGCAGTACTTC. It translates to CASSSSGRASYEQYF.

DNA of the CDR3: TGTGCCAGCAGTGAACCCCCCCCAGCTTTCTTT. Amino acids: CASSEPPPAFF. The gene calls are TRBV6-1 and TRBJ1-1, with D unclear. V was shortened by 2 bases and J by 10 bases, with 8 bases between the two germline ends. Looked up from germline, CDR1 is MNHNS and CDR2 is SASEGT. CDR3 size: 11 residues.

The chain links TRBV18 to TRBJ2-3; 8 nucleotides line up with TRBD2. Trimming at V came to 4 bases and at J to 2 bases, leaving 8 bases not matched to a gene. This CDR3 is 16 amino acids long. Germline assignment: CDR1 KGHSH and CDR2 LQKENI. The CDR3 loop is CASSRTSRHNTDTQYF. For the CDR3, the DNA is TGTGCCAGCTCACGGACTAGCAGACATAACACAGATACGCAGTATTTT.

For the CDR3, the DNA is TGTGCCAGTATCTCCCAGGGGGCGCGTGGGGAAATGTGTCAGCCCCAGCATTTT. Translated, it gives CASISQGARGEMCQPQHF. This sequence joins TRBV19 and TRBJ1-5; TRBD1 matches 8 bases. Trimming took 7 bases from V and 6 from J; bases not matched to a gene: 20. Germline V gives CDR1 LNHDA, CDR2 SQIVND (reference sequence). The CDR3 contains 18 residues.

This clone turned up a few times. The chain recombines TRBV2 with TRBJ1-1; D ambiguous. Trimming stripped 6 bases from V and 3 bases from J, with 11 bases between. The CDR3 is made up of 13 amino acids. CDR1 is SNHLY, CDR2 FYNNEI, per germline. The CDR3, as DNA: TGTGCCAGCAGACCCGAAGGTTACACTGAAGCTTTCTTT. As protein: CASRPEGYTEAFF.

V gene TRBV18 combines with J gene TRBJ1-2; D is perhaps TRBD1 (5 bases). The CDR3 has 16 residues. V was cut by 3 bases and J by 3 bases, with 17 bases left in between. Germline V lookup: CDR1 KGHSH, CDR2 LQKENI. The CDR3 loop is CASSPTQGRLDYGYTF. For the CDR3, the DNA is TGTGCCAGCTCACCCACCCAGGGTAGGCTCGACTATGGCTACACCTTC.

This clone was observed a single time. The junction differs from germline at one of its ends, possibly a read error. This chain links TRBV5-3 with TRBJ2-3, with D perhaps TRBD2 (5 bases). TRBV5-3 is annotated as an ORF whose role is uncertain. CDR3 length: 14 residues. This chain's CDR3 is CASSFVSGTDTQYF. DNA of the CDR3: TGTGCCAGCAGCTTCGTCTCGGGAACAGATACGCAGTATTTT.